The 8 T cell receptor beta chains below come from one sample, sequenced in a study of shared clonotypes between healthy human individuals. Method: immunoSEQ multiplex PCR; TCRdb's copy keeps in-frame clones and lacks some. The profile shows about 2.1 million clones, 90% to 95% of them singletons. Cells designated naive CD8 were CD45RO-negative and were positively selected for CCR7, with terminally differentiated effector memory CD45RA+ cells excluded. Source material: naive CD8+ T cells from PBMCs. The receptors stem from a man aged 18 to 35 in good health. Some clones in this sample may be carry-over from other donors' samples.

This chain joins TRBV4-1 and TRBJ1-1; no clear D. The germline V gene encodes CDR1 MGHRA and CDR2 YSYEKL. The CDR3 consists of 14 residues. V gave up 5 bases and J gave up 5 bases, with 15 bases separating them. The chain's CDR3 is CASSDLGRSTEAFF. CDR3 nucleotide sequence: TGCGCCAGCAGCGACTTAGGAAGGAGTACTGAAGCTTTCTTT.

The rearrangement joins TRBV27 to TRBJ2-7; 8 bases match TRBD1. Losses at the gene ends were 2 bases for V and 2 bases for J; bases not matched to a gene: 2. From germline, CDR1 is MNHEY and CDR2 SMNVEV (reference sequence). This CDR3 has 14 amino acids. The CDR3 bases are TGTGCCAGCAGTTTAACACAGGGGGCCTACGAGCAGTACTTC. Encoded protein: CASSLTQGAYEQYF.

The J gene is TRBJ1-5, the V gene TRBV13; D remains ambiguous. This CDR3 spans 15 amino acids. The germline V gene encodes CDR1 PRHDT and CDR2 FYEKMQ (reference sequence). The V gene lost 4 bases and the J gene lost 2 bases, with 12 bases spanning the gap. CDR3 DNA sequence: TGTGCCAGCAGCTATCGGCTTTCGGGCAATCAGCCCCAGCATTTT. Protein product: CASSYRLSGNQPQHF.

This clone was seen a single time. The genes are TRBV10-1 and TRBJ2-2; 8 bases map to TRBD2. Germline V gene lookup returns CDR1 WNHNN and CDR2 SYGVQD (reference sequence). This CDR3 region has 15 residues. V lost 2 bases and J lost 3; bases outside the gene matches: 2. The CDR3 bases are TGCGCCAGCAGTGAGGGTAGCGGGGACACCGGGGAGCTGTTTTTT. Its translation is CASSEGSGDTGELFF.

A few counts support this clone. V gene TRBV29-1 combines with J gene TRBJ1-1; perhaps TRBD1 as D (6 bases). Looked up from germline, CDR1 is SQVTM and CDR2 is ANQGSEA. V lost 4 bases and J lost 3, with 12 bases in between. The CDR3 runs to 13 residues. The CDR3 nucleotides read TGCAGCGTTGTAGGGGGTGTGGACACTGAAGCTTTCTTT. Translated, it gives CSVVGGVDTEAFF.

V usage is TRBV28 and J usage is TRBJ2-7; no firm D call. The CDR3 spans 14 residues. The V gene's germline CDR1 is MDHEN and CDR2 SYDVKM. V lost 4 bases and J 2 bases, leaving 12 bases between the germline ends. The CDR3: CASSYEGAAYEQYF. The CDR3 DNA reads as TGTGCCAGCAGTTACGAAGGCGCCGCCTACGAGCAGTACTTC.

With regard to this clone: Additional DNA sequences in this sample encode the identical CDR3. J is TRBJ1-1 and V is TRBV9; D uncertain. The CDR3 contains 13 residues. Trimming shortened V by 2 bases and J by 2 bases, and 7 bases separated the two germline ends. From germline, CDR1 is SGDLS and CDR2 YYNGEE. CDR3 region: CASSVDGNTEAFF. CDR3 coding DNA: TGTGCCAGCAGCGTGGACGGAAACACTGAAGCTTTCTTT. Full variable domain (rest looked up from reference TRBV9 and TRBJ1-1): DSGVTQTPKHLITATGQRVTLRCSPRSGDLSVYWYQQSLDQGLQFLIQYYNGEERAKGNILERFSAQQFPDLHSELNLSSLELGDSALYFCASSVDGNTEAFFGQGTRLTVV.

This chain uses TRBV7-9 with TRBJ2-7; tentatively, D is TRBD2 (6 bases). The CDR3 has 13 amino acids. Germline V gives CDR1 SEHNR, CDR2 FQNEAQ (reference sequence). Trimming removed 5 bases from V and 5 bases from J, with 13 bases in between. The chain's CDR3 is CASSQLAVHEQYF. CDR3 DNA sequence: TGTGCCAGCAGCCAATTAGCGGTCCACGAGCAGTACTTC.